This TCR beta chain was sequenced in a study of T-cell reconstitution after alpha-beta-depleted transplantation in children (TCRdb year 2016). Turning to the overall study: The study quantitatively tracked T-cell immune reconstitution after TCRalphabeta/CD19-depleted allogeneic hematopoietic cell transplantation in children using TCR repertoire profiling. Beyond this particular receptor, the publication reports: Apparently early alphabetaT-cell count recovery about two months after transplant reportedly relied on only several hundred rapidly expanded clones derived from non-depleted graft cells. In some patients, the high TCRbeta diversity seen at day 60 was put down to recipient T cells and intrathymic progenitors that had survived conditioning. The frequencies of hyperexpanded clones fell over the following months, and after one year, T-cell counts and TCRbeta diversity were mostly attributed to newly produced T cells.

The junction carries 8 bases between V and J, which are trimmed by 4 bases and 0 bases respectively. In the germline V gene, CDR1 corresponds to SGHRS and CDR2 to YFSETQ. Its CDR3 holds 13 amino acids, cysteine through phenylalanine. Solely the CDR3 DNA is kept, with 39 bases framed from the first base. The treatment or condition label, as the study defines it: allogeneic hematopoietic cell transplantation with graft depleted of TCRalphabeta T cells and CD19 B cells. Transplant recipients were children who received TCRalphabeta/CD19-depleted allogeneic hematopoietic cell grafts. Library preparation employed PCR. Sequencer: Illumina HiSeq 2500. TCR libraries were prepared with molecular barcoding, using unique molecular identifiers to normalize TCRbeta repertoire quantification. TCRdb reprocessing: public reads trimmed at Q25 with fastp, clones called with MiXCR, in-frame beta chains kept. Each CDR3 protein appears once, grouped with its most common genes and DNA. This sample holds a few hundred thousand distinct CDR3 sequences; roughly 11% were observed only once. The top ten hold around 20% of the sample.

This clonotype was observed many times. Its antigen is currently not known. Base-call qualities are not available, and no considerably larger clone is one nucleotide away. The chain links TRBV5-1 with TRBJ2-7; the D gene assignment is ambiguous. This TCR was recovered from a male patient aged 2 to 9 who had a stem cell transplant for chronic granulomatous disease, so the T cells may come from the graft donor. The material was peripheral blood, obtained 180 days after TCRalphabeta/CD19-depleted stem cell transplant. The DNA sequence is as follows: TGCGCCAGCAGCCAAACAAGCTCCTACGAGCAGTACTTC. Translated, this gives CASSQTSSYEQYF.